Below, 16 T cell receptor beta chains from the same sample are listed, as sequenced in a study of OX40 agonist ivuxolimab in advanced cancers. Method: immunoSEQ multiplex PCR; TCRdb's copy keeps in-frame clones and lacks some. The sample holds approximately 16,000 clones, around four fifths seen once. Material: CD4+ or CD8+ T cells sorted from blood, obtained in a trial of the OX40 agonist ivuxolimab. These receptors all stem from an adult with an advanced solid tumor such as melanoma, head and neck, liver or kidney cancer.

In this sample, this clone turned up once. This chain uses TRBV13 with TRBJ2-2, with no clear D. CDR3 size: 15 residues. Trimming took 5 bases from V and 5 from J, leaving 15 bases between them. Germline-derived CDR1 and CDR2 are PRHDT and FYEKMQ (reference sequence). Here the CDR3 DNA reads TGTGCCAGCAGCCCCCCTAATCCGAGTACCGGGGAGCTGTTTTTT. Protein: CASSPPNPSTGELFF.

The rearrangement links TRBV20-1 to TRBJ2-1; unclear D gene. This CDR3 region has 10 residues. V was cut by 8 bases and J by 10 bases, with 12 bases left in between. Germline V lookup: CDR1 DFQATT, CDR2 SNEGSKA (reference sequence). CDR3: CSPRVNEQFF. CDR3 sequence (DNA): TGCAGTCCAAGGGTGAACGAGCAGTTCTTC.

This clone counts as large. The V call is TRBV7-6, the J call TRBJ2-7; D might be TRBD2 (6 bases). V was pared by 5 bases and J by 3 bases, with 11 bases between. Per the germline V gene, CDR1 is SGHVS and CDR2 is FNYEAQ. The CDR3 totals 13 residues. The DNA of the CDR3 is TGTGCCAGCAGCGCGGGACCAAACTACGAGCAGTACTTC. This translates into CASSAGPNYEQYF. Supplemented by reference TRBV7-6 and TRBJ2-7, the full variable domain reads GAGVSQSPRYKVTKRGQDVALRCDPISGHVSLYWYRQALGQGPEFLTYFNYEAQQDKSGLPNDRFSAERPEGSISTLTIQRTEQRDSAMYRCASSAGPNYEQYFGPGTRLTVT.

The chain is built from TRBV19 and TRBJ2-5, with TRBD2 identical over 13 bases. The J segment lost 1 base and the V segment lost 5 bases, leaving 7 bases of the junction unmatched. Germline loops: CDR1 LNHDA, CDR2 SQIVND (reference sequence). The CDR3 has 17 residues. DNA of the CDR3: TGTGCCAGTAGTTCACGACTAGCGGGGGGCCTCCAAGAGACCCAGTACTTC. It yields the protein CASSSRLAGGLQETQYF.

J is TRBJ1-5 and V is TRBV7-2; D remains ambiguous. CDR1 SGHTA and CDR2 FQGNSA come from the germline V gene. The CDR3 runs 15 residues. Trimming cost V 5 bases and J 1 base, with 12 bases left between them. The CDR3 loop is CASSLSTVSNQPQHF. CDR3 nucleotides: TGTGCCAGCAGCCTGAGCACAGTGAGCAATCAGCCCCAGCATTTT.

Only one count was recorded for this clone. The chain is built from TRBV6-5 and TRBJ2-7; D unresolved. The CDR3 is 15 amino acids. Germline assignment: CDR1 MNHEY and CDR2 SVGAGI. V lost 0 bases, J lost 0 bases, and 9 bases lay in between. CDR3 DNA sequence: TGTGCCAGCAGTTACTCCGCCACCCTCTCCTACGAGCAGTACTTC. This translates into CASSYSATLSYEQYF.

The chain has TRBV7-1 and TRBJ2-7; TRBD2 matches at 7 bases. TRBV7-1 is placed among ORFs of uncertain function. Trimming removed 4 bases from V and 2 bases from J; junction bases left unmatched: 5. The CDR3 has 14 residues. DNA of the CDR3: TGTGCCAGCAGCTTCGGGGGGTCGACCTACGAGCAGTACTTC. Its protein is CASSFGGSTYEQYF.

The rearrangement links TRBV6-5 to TRBJ1-3; D ambiguous. The V end was cut by 6 bases, the J end by 0 bases, with 6 bases between. This CDR3 has 13 amino acids. Germline CDR1 is MNHEY and CDR2 is SVGAGI. The CDR3 reads CASSRTSGNTIYF. The CDR3 region has the DNA TGTGCCAGCAGCAGGACCTCTGGAAACACCATATATTTT.

This chain joins TRBV27 and TRBJ1-1; a possible D gene is TRBD1 (5 bases). Germline V CDR1 and CDR2: MNHEY, SMNVEV (reference sequence). V lost 8 bases and J 6 bases, leaving 25 bases between the germline ends. The CDR3 loop spans 16 amino acids. CDR3 residues: CASGQLAWGLRAEAFF. The CDR3 region has the DNA TGTGCCAGCGGGCAGTTGGCTTGGGGACTTAGGGCTGAAGCTTTCTTT.

The V gene is TRBV25-1, the J gene TRBJ1-3; TRBD1 aligns across 10 bases. Trimming cost V 4 bases and J 0 bases; bases outside gene matches: 9. CDR3 size: 18 residues. The germline V gene has CDR1 MGHDK and CDR2 SYGVNS. The DNA of the CDR3 is TGTGCCAGCAGTGGACATCGACAGGGGGCTAACTCTGGAAACACCATATATTTT. It translates to CASSGHRQGANSGNTIYF.

A single count supports this clone. This rearrangement joins TRBV19 to TRBJ2-5; no clear D. V was clipped by 5 bases and J by 3 bases, with 16 bases between them. The V gene's germline CDR1 is LNHDA and CDR2 SQIVND (reference sequence). The CDR3 loop spans 15 amino acids. The CDR3 DNA reads TGTGCCAGTAGTCCCCAAGGTAACGGTAAAGAGACCCAGTACTTC. Translating gives CASSPQGNGKETQYF.

The sample holds a few counts of this clone. The rearrangement links TRBV4-3 to TRBJ2-2; D possibly corresponds to TRBD2 (5 bases). The germline V and J ends were trimmed by 4 bases and 7 bases, with 10 bases remaining between them. The CDR3 covers 13 residues. CDR1 LGHNA and CDR2 YSLEER come from the germline V gene. The CDR3 bases are TGCGCCAGCAGCCGGGTGGGAGACGGGGAGCTGTTTTTT. As protein: CASSRVGDGELFF.

This clone is medium-sized within its sample. The rearrangement joins TRBV11-1 to TRBJ2-1, with 8 bases aligning to TRBD2. With V trimmed by 5 bases and J by 12 bases, 12 bases remained unmatched. The CDR3 has 14 residues. Per the germline V gene, CDR1 is SGHAT and CDR2 is FQDESV (reference sequence). The CDR3 coding sequence is TGTGCCAGCAGCCCCGGCTTAGCGGGGTATGGGCAGTTCTTC. It encodes CASSPGLAGYGQFF.

The chain joins TRBV21-1 to TRBJ2-3; TRBD1, as called in the table, went unchecked against the DNA. TRBV21-1 is termed a pseudogene. The CDR3 length is 13 residues. The CDR3 protein is CASTTGDPGTQYF. The CDR3, as DNA: TGTGCCAGCACCACAGGGGACCCAGGCACGCAGTATTTT.

This clone was recorded only once. This rearrangement joins TRBV7-9 to TRBJ1-5; 8 bases are shared with TRBD1. The junction had 8 bases not matched to a gene; V was cut back by 2 bases and J by 2 bases. The CDR3 extends over 17 amino acids. Germline V gene lookup returns CDR1 SEHNR and CDR2 FQNEAQ (reference sequence). The CDR3 DNA is TGTGCCAGCAGCTTATGGACAGGGCATCGGGGCAATCAGCCCCAGCATTTT. This codes for CASSLWTGHRGNQPQHF.

A few counts support this clone. The gene calls are TRBV5-1 and TRBJ1-1; possibly TRBD1 for D (5 bases). CDR1 is SGHRS and CDR2 is YFSETQ in the germline V gene. V was trimmed by 3 bases and J by 1 base, leaving 19 bases between them. CDR3 length equals 17 residues. CDR3 nucleotide sequence: TGCGCCAGCAGCTCCCGAGGGAGGGGCGGGGGGAACACTGAAGCTTTCTTT. It codes for CASSSRGRGGGNTEAFF.